This TCR beta chain was documented in a study of blood T cell repertoires in COVID-19. About the study: Nucleic acid was either cDNA or gDNA, and it came from T cells, B-cell-depleted T cells, or PBMCs.

The CDR3 has 14 amino acids. V lost 4 bases, J lost 6 bases, and 5 bases stayed unmatched. Germline-derived CDR1 and CDR2 are SGHAT and FQNNGV. Some clones are missing from TCRdb's copy, which holds only in-frame ones; the method was immunoSEQ multiplex PCR. The sample comprises about 42,000 clones, over 75% of which are singletons, and under 9.5% rests with the top ten. The source of this sequence is a man aged 25 to 40 with active or convalescent COVID-19. The material sequenced was peripheral blood. This chain uses TRBV11-2 with TRBJ1-1; TRBD1 aligns across 10 bases. Written as DNA, the CDR3 is TGTGCCAGCAGCTGGACAGGGGGAAGCGCTGAAGCTTTCTTT. It yields the protein CASSWTGGSAEAFF.